This is a list of T cell receptor beta chains from one sample in a study of cytomegalovirus exposure and HLA in healthy donors. TCRdb's copy holds only in-frame clones and misses some; the assay was immunoSEQ multiplex PCR. Among some 130,000 clones, roughly three quarters were seen once, and the ten largest hold 2% to 2.5%. Input material: PBMCs. These receptors all stem from a man aged 30 to 39 in good health and CMV-seronegative. The conserved cysteine and the conserved F or W are not part of the CDR3 here. Fields, in order: CDR3 protein, J gene, V gene.

cdr3_aa: ASASGLANEQF
j_call: TRBJ2-1
v_call: TRBV9

cdr3_aa: ASSLLGFRTSGRGSTDTQY
j_call: TRBJ2-3
v_call: TRBV28

cdr3_aa: ASSKTSGVNNEQF
j_call: TRBJ2-1
v_call: TRBV10-1

cdr3_aa: ASSHFEKYEQY
j_call: -
v_call: TRBV4-1

cdr3_aa: ASSQTGTGDGYT
j_call: TRBJ1-2
v_call: TRBV18

cdr3_aa: ASSATGGWYGYT
j_call: TRBJ1-2
v_call: TRBV2

cdr3_aa: ASSPTANSNQPQH
j_call: TRBJ1-5
v_call: TRBV18

cdr3_aa: ASSYSGTSGSYEQY
j_call: TRBJ2-7
v_call: TRBV6-6

cdr3_aa: ASSMRNSGANVLT
j_call: TRBJ2-6
v_call: TRBV19

cdr3_aa: SSSRDRDYEQY
j_call: TRBJ2-7
v_call: TRBV7-9

cdr3_aa: ASSLGLSGSGYEQY
j_call: TRBJ2-7
v_call: TRBV7-2

cdr3_aa: ASSWTGASYEQY
j_call: TRBJ2-7
v_call: TRBV7-9

cdr3_aa: ASSLSVTGKETQY
j_call: TRBJ2-5
v_call: TRBV7-2

cdr3_aa: ASSRLAGYNEQF
j_call: TRBJ2-1
v_call: TRBV7-9

cdr3_aa: SLTRYNEQF
j_call: TRBJ2-1
v_call: TRBV20-1

cdr3_aa: ASSPTGGGYTEAF
j_call: TRBJ1-1
v_call: TRBV9

cdr3_aa: ASSRRQGDSEKLF
j_call: TRBJ1-4
v_call: TRBV7-9

cdr3_aa: ATSRRGGGQPQH
j_call: TRBJ1-5
v_call: TRBV15

cdr3_aa: ASSYSKPAGGSEQF
j_call: TRBJ2-1
v_call: TRBV6-5

cdr3_aa: ASSSGQANQPQH
j_call: TRBJ1-5
v_call: TRBV5-1

cdr3_aa: ASSPELGGRSEQF
j_call: TRBJ2-1
v_call: TRBV18

cdr3_aa: ASSRAGLYNEQF
j_call: TRBJ2-1
v_call: TRBV7-9

cdr3_aa: ASIPGLAGREQY
j_call: TRBJ2-7
v_call: TRBV2

cdr3_aa: ASSYSALRDREAF
j_call: TRBJ1-1
v_call: TRBV6-5

cdr3_aa: ASSLTPGGDTEAF
j_call: TRBJ1-1
v_call: TRBV7-2

cdr3_aa: ASTRLAGGTGELF
j_call: TRBJ2-2
v_call: TRBV2

cdr3_aa: ASSLRGRDTEAF
j_call: TRBJ1-1
v_call: TRBV5-1

cdr3_aa: AWRSVPSRYGYT
j_call: TRBJ1-2
v_call: TRBV30